This TCR beta chain was documented in a study of cytomegalovirus exposure and HLA in healthy donors. General study findings and limits: The study recorded fewer than 200 TCR beta chains that were cytomegalovirus-associated. Rarity marked most TCR sequences, yet some public TCRs occurred in many donors. First-cohort TCR clusters were later found to tend to co-occur in the 90 to 150 validation repertoires.

As for this clone: Its antigen is not known.

Method: immunoSEQ multiplex PCR; TCRdb's copy keeps in-frame clones and lacks some. The sample includes 220,000 or so clones, approximately 88% of them seen just once. The germline V and J ends were trimmed by 4 bases and 8 bases, with 14 bases remaining between them. The CDR3 is made up of 13 amino acids. Germline V gives CDR1 MNHEY, CDR2 SVGAGI. The genes are TRBV6-5 and TRBJ1-1; D is unresolved. The specimen sequenced was PBMCs. The clonotype originates from a woman younger than 45 in good health and CMV-seropositive. The CDR3 bases are TGTGCCAGCAGTTCCCCAAAAGACAAAGAAGCTTTCTTT. Its protein is CASSSPKDKEAFF.